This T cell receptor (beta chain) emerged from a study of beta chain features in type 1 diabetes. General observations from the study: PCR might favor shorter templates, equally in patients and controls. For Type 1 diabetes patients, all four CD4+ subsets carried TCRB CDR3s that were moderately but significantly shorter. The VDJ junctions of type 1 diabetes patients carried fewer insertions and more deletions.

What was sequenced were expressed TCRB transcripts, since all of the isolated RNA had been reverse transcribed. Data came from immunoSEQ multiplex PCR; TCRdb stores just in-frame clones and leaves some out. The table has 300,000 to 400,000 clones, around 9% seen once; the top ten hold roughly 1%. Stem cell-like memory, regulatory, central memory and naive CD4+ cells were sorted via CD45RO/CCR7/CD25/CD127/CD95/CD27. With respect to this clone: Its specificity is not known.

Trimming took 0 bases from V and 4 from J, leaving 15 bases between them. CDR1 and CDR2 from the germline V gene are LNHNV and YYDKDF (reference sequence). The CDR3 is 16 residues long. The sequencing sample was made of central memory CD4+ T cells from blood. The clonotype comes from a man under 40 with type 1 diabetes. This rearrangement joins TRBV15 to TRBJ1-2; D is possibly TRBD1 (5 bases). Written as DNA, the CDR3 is TGTGCCACCAGCAGAGATCTGGCGGGGGGTAGCTATGGCTACACCTTC. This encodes CATSRDLAGGSYGYTF.